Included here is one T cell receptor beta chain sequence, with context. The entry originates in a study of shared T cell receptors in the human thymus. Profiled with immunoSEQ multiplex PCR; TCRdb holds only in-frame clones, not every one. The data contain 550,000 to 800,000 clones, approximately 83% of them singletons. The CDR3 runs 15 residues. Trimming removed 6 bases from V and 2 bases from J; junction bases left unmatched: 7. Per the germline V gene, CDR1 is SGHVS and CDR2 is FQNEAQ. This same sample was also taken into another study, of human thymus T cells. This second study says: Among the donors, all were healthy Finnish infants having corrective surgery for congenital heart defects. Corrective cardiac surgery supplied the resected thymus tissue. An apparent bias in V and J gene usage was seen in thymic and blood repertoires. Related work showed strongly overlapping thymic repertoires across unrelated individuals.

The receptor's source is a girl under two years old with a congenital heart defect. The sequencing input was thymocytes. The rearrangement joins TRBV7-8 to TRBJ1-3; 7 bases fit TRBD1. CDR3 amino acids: CASSPRQGPGNTIYF. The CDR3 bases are TGTGCCAGCAGTCCCCGACAGGGTCCTGGAAACACCATATATTTT.